This TCR beta chain was identified in a study of CXCR3-negative and CXCR3-positive naive CD8 T cells. CD45RO-CCR7+CD27+CD95- expression identified naive CD8+ T cells. It was by 5' RACE with UMI labels that the TRB cDNA libraries were prepared. TCRdb reprocessed the 5' RACE reads and stores each CDR3 protein as one record, lacking DNA. The sample table includes 150,000 to 180,000 distinct CDR3 sequences. Whole-study findings and limits: TRB CDR3 hydrophobicity was greater in CXCR3-positive naive cells than in CXCR3-negative naive cells. Once cells were cryopreserved, CXCR3 expression went down partly, and most assays used fresh PBMCs. With respect to TRBV-TRBJ usage, naive CXCR3-negative and CXCR3-positive cells were similar; memory differed. Naive subsets had comparable surface CD5; TCR strength was inferred from TRB CDR3 properties.

Note on this clonotype: Its target is not known.

The clonotype was recovered from a human donor in good health. Some clones in this sample may be carry-over from other donors' samples. Sequencing was done on a sample of naive CXCR3+ CD8+ T cells from blood. Subset described: CD45RO-CCR7+CD27+CD95- naive CD8+ T cells expressing CXCR3 (TNR3+).

The CDR3 region is CASSSSLVGQGGKLFF. The chain carries TRBV6-5 and TRBJ1-4; TCRdb gives TRBD1 as the D gene, but with no DNA this cannot be confirmed. CDR1 is MNHEY, CDR2 SVGAGI, per germline. The CDR3 is made up of 16 amino acids.